These T cell receptor beta chains were read from a single sample in a study of vaccination and CD4 T cells after COVID-19. These receptors have no known antigen. TCRdb passed the PCR reads through MiXCR, listing each CDR3 protein once. This table has 11,000 or so distinct CDR3 sequences, approximately 35% appearing once. The sequenced material came from CD4+ T cells from blood, cultured in vitro. These TCRs come from a human donor in good health. CDR3s include the opening cysteine and the closing phenylalanine or tryptophan. The order of the fields is J gene, D gene, V gene, clone size, CDR3 DNA, CDR3 protein. A D gene is named only where the DNA matches it firmly. The size field is filled for only some rows; it gives once, few, many or a size class.

>TRBJ1-5|-|TRBV12-3/TRBV12-4|-
TGTGCCAGCAGTTTAGCCGGGCAGGGGAATCAGCCCCAGCATTTT
CASSLAGQGNQPQHF
>TRBJ2-3|-|TRBV24-1|medium-sized
TGTGCCACCAGCCATGGACTCCTTAGCGGCCCCGTGGGTCGGGATACGCAGTATTTT
CATSHGLLSGPVGRDTQYF
>TRBJ1-3|-|TRBV25-1|few
TGTGCCACCTCGGAAGTAGGCCAAGGAAACACCATATATTTT
CATSEVGQGNTIYF
>TRBJ1-2|TRBD1|TRBV4-2|few
TGTGCCAGCAGCCTAGGTCCGGGACAGGTGAGCTATGGCTACACCTTC
CASSLGPGQVSYGYTF
>TRBJ2-5|-|TRBV18|-
TGTGCCAGCTCACCTCAAGAGACCCAGTACTTC
CASSPQETQYF
>TRBJ2-6|-|TRBV29-1|-
TGCAGCGTTGGAGAAAACTCTGGGGCCAACGTCCTGACTTTC
CSVGENSGANVLTF
>TRBJ1-2|-|TRBV28|-
TGTGCCAGCACCGAACCGGGACACCAAAACTATGGCTACACCTTC
CASTEPGHQNYGYTF
>TRBJ2-3|TRBD1|TRBV7-2|-
TGTGCCAGCAGCTCCCTAGGGGGACAGGGGGCAGATACGCAGTATTTT
CASSSLGGQGADTQYF
>TRBJ2-7|-|TRBV7-2|-
TGTGCCAGCAGCTTAGCGGGGGGAGGCTCCTACGAGCAGTACTTC
CASSLAGGGSYEQYF
>TRBJ1-1|TRBD1|TRBV5-1|-
TGCGCCAGCAGCCCCCCTAGACAGGGGGGGATGAACACTGAAGCTTTCTTT
CASSPPRQGGMNTEAFF
>TRBJ2-5|-|TRBV7-3|few
TGTGCCAGCAGCCAAGGACAGCAAGAGACCCAGTACTTC
CASSQGQQETQYF
>TRBJ1-1|-|TRBV28|-
TGTGCCAGCAGTTTAAAAGCGAACACTGAAGCTTTCTTT
CASSLKANTEAFF
>TRBJ2-1|TRBD2|TRBV6-2/TRBV6-3|-
TGTGCCAGCCGCGGGGCTAGCGGGAGTCGACAGTTCTTC
CASRGASGSRQFF
>TRBJ2-7|-|TRBV19|once
TGTGCCAGTAGTATAGGGGCCAGGGAAAGTCGCTACGAGCAGTACTTC
CASSIGARESRYEQYF
>TRBJ2-3|-|TRBV18|few
TGTGCCAGCTCACCATGGCCCAAGCGGGTCACAGATACGCAGTATTTT
CASSPWPKRVTDTQYF
>TRBJ2-7|-|TRBV21-1|-
TGTGCCAGCAGTCCCGAAGACGCAGCGGGAAAGTACGAGCAGTACTTC
CASSPEDAAGKYEQYF
>TRBJ2-1|TRBD1|TRBV10-3|-
TGTGCCATCCAGGGGGCCCACTACAATGAGCAGCTCTTC
CAIQGAHYNEQLF
>TRBJ1-1|-|TRBV2|-
TGTGCCAGCACAAAAGGGGCAGGTCAGCGCACTGAAGCTTTCTTT
CASTKGAGQRTEAFF
>TRBJ2-5|-|TRBV6-2/TRBV6-3|few
TGTGCCAGCAGACTACAAGAGACCCAGTACTTC
CASRLQETQYF
>TRBJ2-5|-|TRBV20-1|-
TGCAGTGCTAGAAACCCATGGGGGTTGGAGACCCAGTACTTC
CSARNPWGLETQYF
>TRBJ2-7|-|TRBV20-1|-
TGCAGTGCCAGGGTGCTAGGGGACCTGTACGAGCAGTACTTC
CSARVLGDLYEQYF
>TRBJ1-2|-|TRBV28|few
TGTGCCAGCACGATTTGGGGGAGGGATAACTATGGCTACACCTTC
CASTIWGRDNYGYTF
>TRBJ2-3|-|TRBV24-1|-
TGTGCCACCAGTGATCCTCATGGAGGGGGCAGTACAGATACGCAGTATTTT
CATSDPHGGGSTDTQYF
>TRBJ2-5|-|TRBV7-9|few
TGTGCCAGCAGCTTCGGACTACTCCAAGAGACCCAGTACTTC
CASSFGLLQETQYF
>TRBJ1-1|-|TRBV27|few
TGTGCCAGCAGTCGCCTGACCTGGACAGAGACGAACACTGAAGCTTTCTTT
CASSRLTWTETNTEAFF
>TRBJ2-3|TRBD2|TRBV27|-
TGTGCCAGCAACCCACGAATTGCGGGAGGACTCCGACACACGACAGATACGCAGTATTTT
CASNPRIAGGLRHTTDTQYF
>TRBJ2-3|-|TRBV6-1|-
TGTGCCACCGTTTCGTCGGGACGGACCACAGATACGCAGTATTTT
CATVSSGRTTDTQYF
>TRBJ1-1|-|TRBV5-4|-
TGTGCCAGCAGCTTGGGTTCTAACGGTGAAGCTTTCTTT
CASSLGSNGEAFF
>TRBJ2-5|-|TRBV7-2|-
TGTGCCAGCAGCGGGACTGGGGGAGAGACCCAGTACTTC
CASSGTGGETQYF
>TRBJ2-7|-|TRBV5-4|-
TGTGCCAGCAGCTTGAGACTGGGGGCGAGGGAGCAGTACTTC
CASSLRLGAREQYF
>TRBJ2-7|TRBD2|TRBV28|-
TGTGCCAGCAGTCAAAGGACTAGCGGGGCCCTAGCTGTCTCCTACGAGCAGTACTTC
CASSQRTSGALAVSYEQYF
>TRBJ2-7|TRBD2|TRBV7-9|medium-sized
TGTGCCAGCAGCTCCCTAAAGGGGCGGGGGATTTACGAGCAGTACTTC
CASSSLKGRGIYEQYF
>TRBJ2-1|TRBD1|TRBV20-1|few
TGCAGTGCCCACGTTCTACCTCCGGGACAGATATACAATGAGCAGTTCTTC
CSAHVLPPGQIYNEQFF
>TRBJ1-3|-|TRBV28|few
TGTGCCAGCACAGGCCCCGCTAGAGACACCATATATTTT
CASTGPARDTIYF
>TRBJ1-2|-|TRBV19|-
TGTGCCAGTAGTATAGATCGGAGAGGCGGCTCTAACTATGGCTACACCTTC
CASSIDRRGGSNYGYTF
>TRBJ2-2|-|TRBV6-2/TRBV6-3|-
TGTGCCAGCAGTTTGGACACCGGGGAGCTGTTTTTT
CASSLDTGELFF
>TRBJ1-1|-|TRBV28|few
TGTGCCAGCAGTGACCGAACAGGGTCCACTGAAGCTTTCTTT
CASSDRTGSTEAFF
>TRBJ1-6|TRBD1|TRBV20-1|few
TGCAGTGCGCGTTATTCACCGGGACAGGGGAGGTATAATTCACCCCTCCACTTT
CSARYSPGQGRYNSPLHF
>TRBJ2-3|-|TRBV7-2|-
TGTGCCAGCAGCTTAGCGGGGGACTCTCAGTATTTT
CASSLAGDSQYF
>TRBJ1-1|TRBD1|TRBV11-2|-
TGTGCCAGCAGCTCACTAAGGGGGCCAATGAACACTGAAGCTTTCTTT
CASSSLRGPMNTEAFF
>TRBJ2-1|TRBD2|TRBV10-3|-
TGTGCCATCAGCACTAGCGGGACCTATGAGCAGTTCTTC
CAISTSGTYEQFF
>TRBJ2-2|-|TRBV7-3|-
TGTGCCAGCAGCCGACAGACCACCGGGGAGCTGTTTTTT
CASSRQTTGELFF
>TRBJ2-1|-|TRBV11-3|few
TGTGCCAGCAGGGGGCCCACCGGGACAGAGCAGTTCTTC
CASRGPTGTEQFF
>TRBJ1-6|-|TRBV10-3|few
TGTGCCATCAGTGAGTCAGGGTATAATTCACCCCTCCACTTT
CAISESGYNSPLHF
>TRBJ2-7|TRBD1|TRBV27|few
TGTGCCAGCAGTTTTGCAGGGGGCTACGAGCAGTACTTC
CASSFAGGYEQYF
>TRBJ2-3|-|TRBV19|few
TGTGCCAGTAGTATAGTGGGCGTTAGCACAGATACGCAGTATTTT
CASSIVGVSTDTQYF
>TRBJ2-3|-|TRBV5-4|-
TGTGCCAGCAGCTTGGTGCGAAGAGGGTCCGATACGCAGTATTTT
CASSLVRRGSDTQYF
>TRBJ2-3|-|TRBV28|-
TGTGCCAGCAGTTCCCTGACAGGTGGTATAGAGGCAGATACGCAGTATTTT
CASSSLTGGIEADTQYF
>TRBJ2-6|-|TRBV12-3/TRBV12-4|-
TGTGCCAGCAGTCTTTGGGGGGCTAGCGCCAACGTCCTGACTTTC
CASSLWGASANVLTF